In its sample, the clone carrying this T cell receptor beta chain was seen a few times. Its specificity is not known. This sample is part of a study of CD8 T cells in ankylosing spondylitis. Study-wide points: Past studies reported some motif variants in reactive arthritis synovial fluid and blood. Roughly eight highly homologous variants made up a TCR beta motif that seemed to typify ankylosing spondylitis blood. The study looked at matched synovial fluid samples from ankylosing spondylitis patients. Disease-linked clones were reported to be significantly enriched there.

TCRdb re-called the 5' RACE reads through MiXCR, storing one row per CDR3 protein. The table records about 750,000 distinct CDR3 sequences, roughly 20% of them present only once. The specimen sequenced was blood, either unsorted or a sorted T cell fraction (not recorded which). This TCR was recovered from a male donor with ankylosing spondylitis.

The CDR3 spells CATRATGGRGQPQHF. The CDR3, as DNA: TGTGCCACCAGAGCTACAGGGGGAAGAGGTCAGCCCCAGCATTTT. V gene TRBV15 combines with J gene TRBJ1-5, with 8 bases that match TRBD1. The CDR3 has 15 amino acids. Germline assignment: CDR1 LNHNV and CDR2 YYDKDF (reference sequence). The trim removed 6 bases at V and 6 bases at J, leaving 10 bases unmatched. Full variable domain (outside the CDR3, taken from reference TRBV15 and TRBJ1-5): DAMVIQNPRYQVTQFGKPVTLSCSQTLNHNVMYWYQQKSSQAPKLLFHYYDKDFNNEADTPDNFQSRRPNTSFCFLDIRSPGLGDTAMYLCATRATGGRGQPQHFGDGTRLSIL.